This TCR beta chain was sequenced in a study of blood T cell repertoires in COVID-19. Study context: PBMCs, B-cell-depleted T cells, or T cells were the source of the cDNA or gDNA that made up the material.

Participants were aged 18 to 89 years from roughly 25 US areas. Assignment of participants to cohorts was predicated upon participant-reported clinical history. Under the authors' procedure: Estimates of nucleated cell counts were drawn from the amplification of reference gene primers. Libraries were prepared by immunoSEQ multiplex PCR; TCRdb keeps only in-frame clonotypes and omits some of them. Clone size and the V and J calls come from that table; the DNA yielded D and trimming. The sample holds 250,000 to 350,000 clones; 85% to 90% are singletons and the top ten take around 4.3%. CDR1 and CDR2 from the germline V gene are SQVTM and ANQGSEA. Trimming left V 4 bases short and J 3 bases short, with 17 bases between. The CDR3 covers 15 residues.

V usage is TRBV29-1 and J usage is TRBJ2-3; D perhaps matches TRBD2 (6 bases). Sequencing was done on a sample of PBMCs or T cells enriched from blood (not recorded which). The receptor was derived from a young woman with acute COVID-19. Written as DNA, the CDR3 is TGCAGCGTTGCCCCTTCGGAGGGCCGGACAGATACGCAGTATTTT. Translating it yields CSVAPSEGRTDTQYF.